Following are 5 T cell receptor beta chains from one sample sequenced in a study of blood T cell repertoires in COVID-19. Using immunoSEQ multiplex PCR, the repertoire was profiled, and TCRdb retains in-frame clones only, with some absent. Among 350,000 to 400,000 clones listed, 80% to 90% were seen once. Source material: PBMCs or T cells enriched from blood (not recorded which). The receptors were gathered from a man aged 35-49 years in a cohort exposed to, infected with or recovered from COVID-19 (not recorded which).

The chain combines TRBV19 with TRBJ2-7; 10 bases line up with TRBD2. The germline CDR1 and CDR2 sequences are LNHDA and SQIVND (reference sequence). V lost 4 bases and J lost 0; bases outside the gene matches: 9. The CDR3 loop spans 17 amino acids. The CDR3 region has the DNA TGTGCCAGTAGTACCCGGACTAGCGGAAGCAGCTCCTACGAGCAGTACTTC. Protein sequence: CASSTRTSGSSSYEQYF.

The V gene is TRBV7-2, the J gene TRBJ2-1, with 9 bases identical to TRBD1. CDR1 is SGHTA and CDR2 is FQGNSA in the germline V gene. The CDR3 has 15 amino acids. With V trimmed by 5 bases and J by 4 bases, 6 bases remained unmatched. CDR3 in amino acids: CASSKQGARYNEQFF. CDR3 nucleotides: TGTGCCAGCAGCAAACAGGGGGCTCGATACAATGAGCAGTTCTTC. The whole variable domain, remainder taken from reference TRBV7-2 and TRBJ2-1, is GAGVSQSPSNKVTEKGKDVELRCDPISGHTALYWYRQSLGQGLEFLIYFQGNSAPDKSGLPSDRFSAERTGGSVSTLTIQRTQQEDSAVYLCASSKQGARYNEQFFGPGTRLTVL.

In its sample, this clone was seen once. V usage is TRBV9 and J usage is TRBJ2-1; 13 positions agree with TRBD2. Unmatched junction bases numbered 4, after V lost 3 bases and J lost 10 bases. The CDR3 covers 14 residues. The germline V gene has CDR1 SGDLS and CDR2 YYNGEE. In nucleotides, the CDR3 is TGTGCCAGCAGCGCGACTAGCGGGAGGAGGGAGCAGTTCTTC. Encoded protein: CASSATSGRREQFF.

The DNA for the CDR3 is TGCGCCAGCAGCTTCGAGGCAGATACGCAGTATTTT. It yields the protein CASSFEADTQYF. The rearrangement joins TRBV5-1 to TRBJ2-3; D is unclear. The CDR3 loop spans 12 amino acids. Germline V gives CDR1 SGHRS, CDR2 YFSETQ. The germline V and J ends were trimmed by 2 bases and 4 bases, with 5 bases remaining between them.

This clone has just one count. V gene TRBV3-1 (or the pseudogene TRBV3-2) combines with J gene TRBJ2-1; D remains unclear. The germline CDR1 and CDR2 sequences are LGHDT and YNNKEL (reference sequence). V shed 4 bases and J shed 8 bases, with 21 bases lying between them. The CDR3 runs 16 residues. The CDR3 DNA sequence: TGTGCCAGCAGCCGTAGTGGCGGCACGGCAAGCGATGAGCAGTTCTTC. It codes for CASSRSGGTASDEQFF.